The sequence of this T cell receptor (beta chain) was determined in a study of shared clonotypes between healthy human individuals. Study-level information: Three plates were used per donor for CD4 naive, three for CD4 memory, two for CD8 naive and one for CD8 memory.

CDR3 length: 12 residues. CDR1 is SNHLY and CDR2 is FYNNEI in the germline V gene. The V end lost 6 bases, the J end lost 7 bases, and 10 bases lay between the germline ends. Study-wide points: Rarefaction indicated that sorted-subset sequencing remained incomplete although depth was large.

Some clones are missing from TCRdb's copy, which holds only in-frame ones; the method was immunoSEQ multiplex PCR. The sample has some 2.4 million clones; 93% are singletons. Comments on this clone: The antigen is not known.

Memory CD4+ cells were the fraction left after CD45RA+ naive selection. This receptor was taken from a man younger than 35 in good health. Some clones in this sample may be carry-over from other donors' samples. Sequenced: naive CD4+ T cells from PBMCs. Regarding subset: CD45RA+ positively selected. The chain uses TRBV2 and TRBJ2-1; the D gene is possibly TRBD1 (5 bases). CDR3 in DNA: TGTGCCAGCAGCAACCAGGGTAATGAGCAGTTCTTC. Translated: CASSNQGNEQFF.